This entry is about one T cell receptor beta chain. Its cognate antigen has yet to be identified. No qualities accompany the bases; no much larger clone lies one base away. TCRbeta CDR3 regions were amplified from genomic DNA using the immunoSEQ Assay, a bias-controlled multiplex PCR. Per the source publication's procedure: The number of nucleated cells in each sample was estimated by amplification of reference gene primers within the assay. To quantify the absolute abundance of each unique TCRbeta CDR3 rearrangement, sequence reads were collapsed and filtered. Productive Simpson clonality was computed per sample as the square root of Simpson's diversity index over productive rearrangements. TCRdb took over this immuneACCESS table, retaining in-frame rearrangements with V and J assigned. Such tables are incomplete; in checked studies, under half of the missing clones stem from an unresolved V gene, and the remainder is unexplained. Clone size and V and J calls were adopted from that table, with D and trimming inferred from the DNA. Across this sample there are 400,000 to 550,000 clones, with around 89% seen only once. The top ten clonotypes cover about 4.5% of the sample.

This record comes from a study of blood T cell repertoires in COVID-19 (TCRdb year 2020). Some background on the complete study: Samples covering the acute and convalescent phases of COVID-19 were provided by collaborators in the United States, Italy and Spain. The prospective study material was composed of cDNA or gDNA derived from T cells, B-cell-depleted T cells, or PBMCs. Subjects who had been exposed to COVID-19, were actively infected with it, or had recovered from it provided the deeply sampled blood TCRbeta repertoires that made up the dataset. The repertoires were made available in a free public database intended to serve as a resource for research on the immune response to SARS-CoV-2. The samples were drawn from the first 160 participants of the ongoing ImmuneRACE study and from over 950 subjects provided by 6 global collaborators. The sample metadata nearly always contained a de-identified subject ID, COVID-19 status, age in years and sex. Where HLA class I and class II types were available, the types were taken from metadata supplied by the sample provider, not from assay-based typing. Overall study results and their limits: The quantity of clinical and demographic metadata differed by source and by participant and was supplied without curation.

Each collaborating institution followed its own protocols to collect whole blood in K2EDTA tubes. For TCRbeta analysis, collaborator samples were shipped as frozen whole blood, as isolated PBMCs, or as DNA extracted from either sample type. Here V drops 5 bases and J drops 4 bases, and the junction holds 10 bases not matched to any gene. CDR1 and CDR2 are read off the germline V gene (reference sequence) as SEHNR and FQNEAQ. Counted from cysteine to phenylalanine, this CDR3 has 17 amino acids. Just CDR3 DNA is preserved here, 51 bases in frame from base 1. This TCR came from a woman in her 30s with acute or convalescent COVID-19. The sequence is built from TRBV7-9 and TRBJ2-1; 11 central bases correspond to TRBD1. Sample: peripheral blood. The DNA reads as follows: TGTGCCAGCAGCCTGGTCGGACAGGGGGCAAGGTACAATGAGCAGTTCTTC. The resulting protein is CASSLVGQGARYNEQFF.